The 4 T cell receptor beta chains presented below share a single source sample, sequenced in a study of T cell repertoires in cytomegalovirus infection. TCRdb redid the calling of the reads with MiXCR, one entry per CDR3 protein. Among 150,000 to 200,000 distinct CDR3 sequences listed, over 15% were seen once. Material: CD8+ T cells from PBMCs. The receptors were gathered from a human donor in good health (CMV status not recorded). Some clones in this sample may be carry-over from other donors' samples.

V is TRBV7-8 and J is TRBJ1-6; perhaps TRBD1 as D (5 bases). Looked up from germline, CDR1 is SGHVS and CDR2 is FQNEAQ. The CDR3 length is 18 residues. Trimming removed 5 bases at V and 0 bases at J, with 17 bases between. The CDR3 DNA follows: TGTGCCAGCAGCCCCGGGACGGGAGTATACTCCTATAATTCACCCCTCCACTTT. Protein sequence: CASSPGTGVYSYNSPLHF.

A few counts support this clonotype. V gene TRBV6-2 or TRBV6-3 combines with J gene TRBJ2-1, with TRBD2 matching 8 bases. The CDR3 length is 15 residues. The germline V gene encodes CDR1 MNHEY and CDR2 SVGEGT. V was pared by 8 bases and J by 0 bases, with 6 bases of the junction left unmatched. The CDR3 reads CASDGSGGSYNEQFF. CDR3 nucleotides: TGTGCCAGCGACGGAAGCGGGGGCTCCTACAATGAGCAGTTCTTC.

The chain recombines TRBV7-9 with TRBJ1-2; D is uncertain. The germline gives CDR1 SEHNR, CDR2 FQNEAQ (reference sequence). V gave up 4 bases and J gave up 2 bases, with 8 bases separating them. The CDR3 is 13 amino acids. The CDR3 region has the DNA TGTGCCAGCAGCTCCCTTATAAACTATGGCTACACCTTC. Translation: CASSSLINYGYTF. The full variable domain, with the rest looked up from reference TRBV7-9 and TRBJ1-2, is DTGVSQNPRHKITKRGQNVTFRCDPISEHNRLYWYRQTLGQGPEFLTYFQNEAQLEKSRLLSDRFSAERPKGSFSTLEIQRTEQGDSAMYLCASSSLINYGYTFGSGTRLTVV.

The chain is built from TRBV12-3 or TRBV12-4 and TRBJ2-3; 7 bases are shared with TRBD2. This CDR3 comprises 17 residues. V trimming: 5 bases; J trimming: 0 bases; junction bases outside the gene matches: 11. The CDR3 here is CASSRPIAGPSTDTQYF. The CDR3 nucleotides read TGTGCCAGCAGTAGACCCATAGCGGGCCCTAGCACAGATACGCAGTATTTT.